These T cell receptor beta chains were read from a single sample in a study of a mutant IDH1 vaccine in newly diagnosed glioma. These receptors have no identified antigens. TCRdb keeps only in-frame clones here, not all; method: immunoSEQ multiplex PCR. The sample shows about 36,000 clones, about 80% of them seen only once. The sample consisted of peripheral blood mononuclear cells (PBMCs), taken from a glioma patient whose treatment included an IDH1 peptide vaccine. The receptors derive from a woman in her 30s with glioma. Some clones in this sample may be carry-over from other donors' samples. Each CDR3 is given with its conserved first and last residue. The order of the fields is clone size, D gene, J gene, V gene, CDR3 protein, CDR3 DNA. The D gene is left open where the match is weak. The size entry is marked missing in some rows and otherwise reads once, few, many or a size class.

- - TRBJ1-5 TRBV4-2 CASSQEKGLRRPQHF TGTGCCAGCAGCCAAGAAAAAGGGCTTCGGAGGCCCCAGCATTTT
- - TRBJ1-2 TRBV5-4 CASSLAGDNYGYTF TGTGCCAGCAGCTTGGCGGGGGACAACTATGGCTACACCTTC
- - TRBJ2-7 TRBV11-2 CASRNQPRLGANEQYF TGTGCCAGCAGAAATCAACCTCGTCTGGGGGCGAATGAGCAGTACTTC
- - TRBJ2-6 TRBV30 CAWSRRTSGANVLTF TGTGCCTGGAGTCGCAGAACCTCTGGGGCCAACGTCCTGACTTTC
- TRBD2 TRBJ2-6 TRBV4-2 CASSLSPSGTSGANVLTF TGTGCCAGCAGCCTAAGTCCTAGCGGGACCTCTGGGGCCAACGTCCTGACTTTC
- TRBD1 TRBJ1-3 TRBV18 CASSREGHQDPGGGSGNTIYF TGTGCCAGCTCACGAGAGGGCCACCAAGATCCAGGGGGAGGTTCTGGAAACACCATATATTTT
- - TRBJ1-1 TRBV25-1 CASSRGNTEAFF TGTGCCAGCAGTCGCGGGAACACTGAAGCTTTCTTT
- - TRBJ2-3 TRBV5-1 CASSLEGRAGADTQYF TGCGCCAGCAGCTTGGAAGGCAGGGCAGGCGCAGATACGCAGTATTTT
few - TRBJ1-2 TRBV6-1 CASSETAAYGYTF TGTGCCAGCAGTGAAACGGCAGCCTATGGCTACACCTTC
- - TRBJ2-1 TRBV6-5 CASSSALRPYNEQFF TGTGCCAGCAGTTCGGCCCTAAGGCCCTACAATGAGCAGTTCTTC
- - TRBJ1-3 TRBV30 CAWTHGYTIYF TGTGCCTGGACTCACGGGTACACCATATATTTT
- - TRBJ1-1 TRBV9 CASSPSQVRVTNTEAFF TGTGCCAGCAGCCCCTCCCAAGTTCGGGTCACGAACACTGAAGCTTTCTTT
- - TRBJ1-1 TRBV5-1 CASSPPGPKNTEAFF TGCGCCAGCAGCCCGCCGGGACCCAAGAACACTGAAGCTTTCTTT
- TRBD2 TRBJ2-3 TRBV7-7 CASSPGTSGSTDTQYF TGTGCTAGCAGCCCAGGGACTAGCGGGAGTACAGATACGCAGTATTTT
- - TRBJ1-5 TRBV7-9 CASSSTGVNQPQHF TGTGCCAGCAGCTCCACAGGAGTCAATCAGCCCCAGCATTTT
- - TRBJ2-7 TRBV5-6 CASSQEGHRTFRDEQYF TGTGCCAGCAGCCAGGAGGGACATCGGACCTTTCGAGACGAGCAGTACTTC
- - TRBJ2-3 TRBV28 CASSLVGGRDTQYF TGTGCCAGCAGCCTGGTGGGTGGGAGAGATACGCAGTATTTT
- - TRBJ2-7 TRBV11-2 CANQTGGRQYF TGTGCCAACCAGACAGGCGGTCGGCAGTACTTC
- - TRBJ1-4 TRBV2 CASAPLTEKLFF TGTGCCAGCGCCCCTTTGACTGAAAAACTGTTTTTT
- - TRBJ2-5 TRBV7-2 CASSFSPARTQYF TGTGCCAGCAGCTTTAGCCCGGCGAGGACCCAGTACTTC
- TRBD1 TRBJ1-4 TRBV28 CATSDRGEKLFF TGTGCCACCTCGGACAGGGGGGAAAAACTGTTTTTT
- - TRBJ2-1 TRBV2 CASSGGYNEQFF TGTGCCAGCAGTGGGGGCTATAATGAGCAGTTCTTC
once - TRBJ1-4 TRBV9 CASSVAAVATNEKLFF TGTGCCAGCAGCGTAGCGGCAGTCGCAACTAATGAAAAACTGTTTTTT
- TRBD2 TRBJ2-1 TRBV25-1 CASSDTGTSYEQFF TGTGCCAGCAGTGACACCGGGACTAGCTATGAGCAGTTCTTC
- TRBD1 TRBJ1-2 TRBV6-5 CASSPRTGLGYTF TGTGCCAGCAGTCCCAGGACAGGGTTGGGCTACACCTTC
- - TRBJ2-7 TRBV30 CAWTPGHIYEQYF TGTGCCTGGACCCCGGGACACATCTACGAGCAGTACTTC
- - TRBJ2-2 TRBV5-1 CASSLVRLTNTGELFF TGCGCCAGCAGCTTGGTTAGGTTAACGAACACCGGGGAGCTGTTTTTT
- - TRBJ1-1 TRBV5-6 CASSPGGEKAFF TGTGCCAGCAGCCCGGGGGGGGAGAAAGCTTTCTTT
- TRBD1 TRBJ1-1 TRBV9 CASSVDRGEAFF TGTGCCAGCAGCGTAGACAGGGGTGAAGCTTTCTTT
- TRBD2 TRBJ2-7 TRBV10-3 CAISAWGGLAGTPYEQYF TGTGCCATCAGTGCGTGGGGGGGACTAGCGGGGACCCCCTACGAGCAGTACTTC
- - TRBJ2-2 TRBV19 CASSIREHLQNTGELFF TGTGCCAGTAGTATTAGGGAACACCTACAAAACACCGGGGAGCTGTTTTTT
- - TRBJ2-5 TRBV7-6 CASSRQRGTQYF TGTGCCAGCAGCAGACAACGAGGGACCCAGTACTTC
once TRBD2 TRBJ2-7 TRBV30 CAWSYPGLARYEQYF TGTGCCTGGAGTTATCCGGGACTAGCACGCTACGAGCAGTACTTC
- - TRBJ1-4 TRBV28 CASSPDSSANEKLFF TGTGCCAGCAGTCCGGACAGTTCCGCTAATGAAAAACTGTTTTTT
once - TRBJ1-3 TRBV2 CASSEGREGLGNTIYF TGTGCCAGCAGTGAAGGCAGGGAAGGGTTGGGAAACACCATATATTTT
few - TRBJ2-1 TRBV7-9 CASSLARGNEQFF TGTGCCAGCAGCTTAGCACGTGGCAATGAGCAGTTCTTC
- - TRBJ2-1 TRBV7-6 CASFNSGGSYNEQFF TGTGCCAGCTTTAACAGTGGAGGATCCTACAATGAGCAGTTCTTC
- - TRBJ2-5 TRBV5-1 CASSLAVVGSSRNQETQYF TGCGCCAGCAGCTTGGCCGTGGTGGGCTCCTCCCGGAACCAAGAGACCCAGTACTTC
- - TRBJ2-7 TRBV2 CASSEKGFNEQYF TGTGCCAGCAGTGAAAAAGGGTTTAACGAGCAGTACTTC
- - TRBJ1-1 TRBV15 CATSRAGGNTEAFF TGTGCCACCAGCAGAGCCGGGGGGAACACTGAAGCTTTCTTT
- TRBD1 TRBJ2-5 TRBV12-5 CASAWTGGDETQYF TGTGCTAGTGCCTGGACAGGGGGCGACGAGACCCAGTACTTC
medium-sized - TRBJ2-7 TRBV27 CASSLMGREQYF TGTGCCAGCAGTTTGATGGGTCGAGAGCAGTACTTC
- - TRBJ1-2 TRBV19 CASREGYGYTF TGTGCCAGTAGGGAAGGGTATGGCTACACCTTC